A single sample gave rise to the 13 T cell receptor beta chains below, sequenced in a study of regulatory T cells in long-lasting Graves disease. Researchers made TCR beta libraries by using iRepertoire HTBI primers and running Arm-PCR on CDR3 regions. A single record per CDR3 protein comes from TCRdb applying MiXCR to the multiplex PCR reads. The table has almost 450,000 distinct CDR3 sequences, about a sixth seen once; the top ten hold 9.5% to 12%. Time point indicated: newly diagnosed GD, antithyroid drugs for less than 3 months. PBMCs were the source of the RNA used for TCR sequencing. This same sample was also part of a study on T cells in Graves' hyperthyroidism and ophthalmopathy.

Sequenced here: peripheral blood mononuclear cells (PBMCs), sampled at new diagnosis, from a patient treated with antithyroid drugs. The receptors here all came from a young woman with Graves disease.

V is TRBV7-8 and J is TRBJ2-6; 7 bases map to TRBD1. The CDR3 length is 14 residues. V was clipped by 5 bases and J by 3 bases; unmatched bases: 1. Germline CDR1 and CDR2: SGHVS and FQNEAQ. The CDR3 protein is CASSDRVGANVLTF. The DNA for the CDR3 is TGTGCCAGCAGCGACAGGGTTGGGGCCAACGTCCTGACTTTC.

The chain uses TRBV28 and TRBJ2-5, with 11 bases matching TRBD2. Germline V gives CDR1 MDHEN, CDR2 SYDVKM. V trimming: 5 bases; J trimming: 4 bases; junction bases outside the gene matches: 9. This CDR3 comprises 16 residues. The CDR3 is CASSPTSGSEGETQYF. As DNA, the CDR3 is TGTGCCAGCAGTCCAACTAGCGGGAGCGAAGGAGAGACCCAGTACTTC.

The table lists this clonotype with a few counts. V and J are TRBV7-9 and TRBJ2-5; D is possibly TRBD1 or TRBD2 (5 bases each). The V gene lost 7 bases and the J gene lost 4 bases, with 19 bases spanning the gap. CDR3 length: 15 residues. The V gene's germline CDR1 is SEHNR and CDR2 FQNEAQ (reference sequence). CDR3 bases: TGTGCCAGCAACATCCTTGGGGGACCCAGAGAGACCCAGTACTTC. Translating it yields CASNILGGPRETQYF.

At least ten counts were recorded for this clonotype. This chain's CDR3 is CASSYKLNTEAFF. For the CDR3, the DNA is TGTGCCAGCAGCTACAAGCTGAACACTGAAGCTTTCTTT. This sequence joins TRBV6-2 or TRBV6-3 and TRBJ1-1; D is ambiguous. Germline lookup yields CDR1 MNHEY and CDR2 SVGEGT. The CDR3 spans 13 residues. V shed 6 bases and J shed 0 bases, with 8 bases lying between them.

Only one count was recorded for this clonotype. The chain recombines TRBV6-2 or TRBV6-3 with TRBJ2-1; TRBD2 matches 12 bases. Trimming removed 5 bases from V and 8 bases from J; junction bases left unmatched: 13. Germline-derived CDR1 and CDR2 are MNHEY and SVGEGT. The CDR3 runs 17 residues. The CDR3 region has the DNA TGTGCCAGCAGTGAAACCCCCCTAGCGGGAGGGCCGGATGAGCAGTTCTTC. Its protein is CASSETPLAGGPDEQFF.

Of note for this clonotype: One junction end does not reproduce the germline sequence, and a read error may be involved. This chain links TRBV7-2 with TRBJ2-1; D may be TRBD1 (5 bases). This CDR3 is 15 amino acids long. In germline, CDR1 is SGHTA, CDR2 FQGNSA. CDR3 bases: TGCGCCAGCAGCCAAGATTCAGGACACCTCAATGAGCAGTTCTTC. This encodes CASSQDSGHLNEQFF.

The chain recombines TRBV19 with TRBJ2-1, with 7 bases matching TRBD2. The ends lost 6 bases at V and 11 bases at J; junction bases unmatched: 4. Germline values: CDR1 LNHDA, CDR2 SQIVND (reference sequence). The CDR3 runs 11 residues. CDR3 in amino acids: CASSTSDKQFF. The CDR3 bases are TGTGCCAGTAGCACTAGCGACAAGCAGTTCTTC.

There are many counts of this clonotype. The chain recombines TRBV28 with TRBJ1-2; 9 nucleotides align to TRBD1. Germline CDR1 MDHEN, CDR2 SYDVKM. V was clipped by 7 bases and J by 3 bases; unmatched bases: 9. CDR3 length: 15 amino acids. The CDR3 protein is CASNSPGTGYYGYTF. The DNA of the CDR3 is TGTGCCAGCAACAGTCCCGGGACAGGGTACTATGGCTACACCTTC.

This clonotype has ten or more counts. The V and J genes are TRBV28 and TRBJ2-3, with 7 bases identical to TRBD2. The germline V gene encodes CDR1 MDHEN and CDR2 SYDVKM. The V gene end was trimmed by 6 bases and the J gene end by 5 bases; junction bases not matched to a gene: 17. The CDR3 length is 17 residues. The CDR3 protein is CASSYGRFERDKDTQYF. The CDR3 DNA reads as TGTGCCAGCAGCTACGGAAGATTTGAGCGGGATAAAGATACGCAGTATTTT.

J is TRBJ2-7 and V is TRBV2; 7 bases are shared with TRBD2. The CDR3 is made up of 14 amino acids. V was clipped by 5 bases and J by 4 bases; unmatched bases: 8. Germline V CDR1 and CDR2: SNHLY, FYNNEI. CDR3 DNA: TGTGCCAGCAGTCTTACCGGGACTAATTACGAGCAGTACTTC. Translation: CASSLTGTNYEQYF.

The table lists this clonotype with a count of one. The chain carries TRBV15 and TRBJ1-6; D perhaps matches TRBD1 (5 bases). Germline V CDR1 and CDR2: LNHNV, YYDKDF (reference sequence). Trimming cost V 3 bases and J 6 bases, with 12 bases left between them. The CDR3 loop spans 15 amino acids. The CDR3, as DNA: TGTGCCACCAGCAGCGGGACGGTCATTAATTCACCCCTCCACTTT. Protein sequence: CATSSGTVINSPLHF.

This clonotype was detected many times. The DNA of the CDR3 is TGTGCCATCAGGGGGACTAGCGGCTTAGAGTGGACAAGCACAGATACGCAGTATTTT. This gives the protein CAIRGTSGLEWTSTDTQYF. The rearrangement uses TRBV10-3 and TRBJ2-3; 11 bases match TRBD2. This CDR3 has 19 residues. Per germline, CDR1 ENHRY and CDR2 SYGVKD. Trimming removed 6 bases from V and 0 bases from J; junction bases left unmatched: 14.

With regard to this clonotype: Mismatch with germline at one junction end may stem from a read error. The CDR3 DNA reads as TGTGCCAGCAGCGCCCGACAGGAGCAAACTGAAGATTTCTTT. Translating it yields CASSARQEQTEDFF. The rearrangement links TRBV3-1 to TRBJ1-1; possibly TRBD1 for D (6 bases). The CDR3 loop spans 14 amino acids. Per the germline V gene, CDR1 is LGHDT and CDR2 is YNNKEL (reference sequence).